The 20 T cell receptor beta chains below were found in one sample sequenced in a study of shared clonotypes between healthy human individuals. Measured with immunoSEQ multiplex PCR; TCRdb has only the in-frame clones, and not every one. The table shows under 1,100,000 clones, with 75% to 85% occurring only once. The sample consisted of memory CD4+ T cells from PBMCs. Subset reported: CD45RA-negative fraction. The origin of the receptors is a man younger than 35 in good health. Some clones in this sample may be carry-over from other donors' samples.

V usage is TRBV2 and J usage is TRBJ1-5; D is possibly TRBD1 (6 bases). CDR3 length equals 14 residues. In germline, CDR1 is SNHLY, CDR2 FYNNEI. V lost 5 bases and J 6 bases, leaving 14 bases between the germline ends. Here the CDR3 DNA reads TGTGCCAGCAGTACTCAGGGGATAGGTCAGCCCCAGCATTTT. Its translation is CASSTQGIGQPQHF.

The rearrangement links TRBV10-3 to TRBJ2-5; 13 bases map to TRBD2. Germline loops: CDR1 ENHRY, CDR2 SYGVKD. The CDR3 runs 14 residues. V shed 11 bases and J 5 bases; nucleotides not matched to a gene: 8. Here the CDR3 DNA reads TGTGCCTCCGGACTAGCGGGAGCGGGGGAGACCCAGTACTTC. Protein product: CASGLAGAGETQYF.

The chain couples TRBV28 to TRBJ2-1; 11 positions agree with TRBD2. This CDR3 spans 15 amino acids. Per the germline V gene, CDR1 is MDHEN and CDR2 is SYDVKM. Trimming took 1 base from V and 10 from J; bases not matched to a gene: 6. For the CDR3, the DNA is TGTGCCAGCAGTTTATCACTAGCGGGAGTAAGGGAGCAGTTCTTC. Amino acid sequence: CASSLSLAGVREQFF.

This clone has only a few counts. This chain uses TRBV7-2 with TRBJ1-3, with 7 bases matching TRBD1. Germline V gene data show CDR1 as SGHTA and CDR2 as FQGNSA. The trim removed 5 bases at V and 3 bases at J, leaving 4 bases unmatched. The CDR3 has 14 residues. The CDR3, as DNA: TGTGCCAGCAGCCCCCAGGGGGTTGGAAACACCATATATTTT. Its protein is CASSPQGVGNTIYF. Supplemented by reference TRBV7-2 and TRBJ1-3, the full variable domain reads GAGVSQSPSNKVTEKGKDVELRCDPISGHTALYWYRQSLGQGLEFLIYFQGNSAPDKSGLPSDRFSAERTGGSVSTLTIQRTQQEDSAVYLCASSPQGVGNTIYFGEGSWLTVV.

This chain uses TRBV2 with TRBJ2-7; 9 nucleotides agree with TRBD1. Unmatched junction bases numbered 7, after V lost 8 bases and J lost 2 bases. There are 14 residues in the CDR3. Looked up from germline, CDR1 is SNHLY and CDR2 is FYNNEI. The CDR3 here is CASQRDREAYEQYF. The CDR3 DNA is TGTGCCAGCCAGAGGGACAGGGAAGCCTACGAGCAGTACTTC.

In DNA form, the CDR3 reads TGCGCCAGCAGCTTGGCAGGGGTAGTAGGAAGCGAGCAGTACTTC. Residues: CASSLAGVVGSEQYF. V usage is TRBV5-1 and J usage is TRBJ2-7, with D possibly matching TRBD1 (6 bases). Germline V gene data show CDR1 as SGHRS and CDR2 as YFSETQ. The ends were cut back, 0 bases at V and 6 bases at J, with 16 bases in the middle. CDR3 length equals 15 residues.

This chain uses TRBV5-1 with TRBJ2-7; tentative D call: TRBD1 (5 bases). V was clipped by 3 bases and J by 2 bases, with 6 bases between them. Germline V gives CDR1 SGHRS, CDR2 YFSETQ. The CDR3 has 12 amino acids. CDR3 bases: TGCGCCAGCAGCTCGGACACCTACGAGCAGTACTTC. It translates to CASSSDTYEQYF.

The CDR3 sequence: CASSLPTGIRTEAFF. DNA of the CDR3: TGTGCCAGCAGCCTTCCGACGGGTATTCGGACTGAAGCTTTCTTT. The J gene is TRBJ1-1, the V gene TRBV7-9; no clear D. Per germline, CDR1 SEHNR and CDR2 FQNEAQ (reference sequence). V was clipped by 5 bases and J by 5 bases, with 18 bases between them. CDR3 length: 15 residues. Using reference TRBV7-9 and TRBJ1-1 for the parts outside the CDR3, the full variable domain is DTGVSQNPRHKITKRGQNVTFRCDPISEHNRLYWYRQTLGQGPEFLTYFQNEAQLEKSRLLSDRFSAERPKGSFSTLEIQRTEQGDSAMYLCASSLPTGIRTEAFFGQGTRLTVV.

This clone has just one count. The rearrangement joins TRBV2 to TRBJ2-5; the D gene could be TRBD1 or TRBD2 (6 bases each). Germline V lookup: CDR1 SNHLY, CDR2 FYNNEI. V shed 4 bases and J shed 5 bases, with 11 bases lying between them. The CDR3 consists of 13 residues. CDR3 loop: CASSVEGGETQYF. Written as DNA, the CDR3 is TGTGCCAGCAGTGTCGAAGGGGGGGAGACCCAGTACTTC.

DNA for the CDR3: TGTGCCACCAGCAGAGATTTTGGTAACTATGGCTACACCTTC. Amino acid sequence: CATSRDFGNYGYTF. This rearrangement joins TRBV15 to TRBJ1-2; D is ambiguous. CDR3 length: 14 amino acids. The germline CDR1 and CDR2 sequences are LNHNV and YYDKDF (reference sequence). Trimming cost V 0 bases and J 1 base, with 6 bases left between them.

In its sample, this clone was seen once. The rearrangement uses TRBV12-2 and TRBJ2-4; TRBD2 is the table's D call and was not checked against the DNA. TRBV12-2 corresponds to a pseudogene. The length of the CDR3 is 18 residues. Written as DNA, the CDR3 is TGTGCAAGTCGCTTAGTTTTATCAGGAGGGCTAGCCAAAAACATTCAGTACTTC. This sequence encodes CASRLVLSGGLAKNIQYF.

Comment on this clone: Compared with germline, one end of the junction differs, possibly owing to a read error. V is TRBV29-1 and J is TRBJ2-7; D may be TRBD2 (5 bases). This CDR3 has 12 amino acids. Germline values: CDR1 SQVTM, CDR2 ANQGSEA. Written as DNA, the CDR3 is TGCAGCGCTGAACGGTCCGGGAACGAGCAGTACTTC. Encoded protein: CSAERSGNEQYF.

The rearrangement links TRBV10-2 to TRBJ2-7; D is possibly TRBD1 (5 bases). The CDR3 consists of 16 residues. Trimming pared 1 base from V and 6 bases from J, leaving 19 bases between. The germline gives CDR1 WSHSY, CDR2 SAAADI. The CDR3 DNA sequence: TGCGCCAGCAGTGAGTTCATTTTCCGTACAGGTGCCGAGCAGTACTTC. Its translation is CASSEFIFRTGAEQYF.

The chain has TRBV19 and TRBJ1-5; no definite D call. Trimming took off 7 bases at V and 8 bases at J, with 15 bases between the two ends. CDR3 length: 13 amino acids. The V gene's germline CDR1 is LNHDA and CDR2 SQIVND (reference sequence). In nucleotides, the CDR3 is TGTGCCAGTAAGGGCAGAGCCGGGGAGCCCCAGCATTTT. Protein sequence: CASKGRAGEPQHF.

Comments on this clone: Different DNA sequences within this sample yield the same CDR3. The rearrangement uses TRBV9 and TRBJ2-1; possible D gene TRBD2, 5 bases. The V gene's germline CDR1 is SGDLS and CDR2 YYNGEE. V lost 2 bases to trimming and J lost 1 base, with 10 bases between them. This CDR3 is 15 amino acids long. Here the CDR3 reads CASSVGVVSYNEQFF. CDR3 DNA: TGTGCCAGCAGCGTCGGGGTGGTTTCCTACAATGAGCAGTTCTTC.

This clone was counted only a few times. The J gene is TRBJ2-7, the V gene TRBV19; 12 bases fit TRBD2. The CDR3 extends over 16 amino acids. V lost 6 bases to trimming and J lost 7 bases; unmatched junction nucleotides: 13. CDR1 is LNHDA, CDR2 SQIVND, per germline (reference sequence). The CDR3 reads CASRPSGRAGEEEQYF. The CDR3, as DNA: TGTGCCAGTAGACCTAGCGGGAGGGCCGGTGAAGAAGAGCAGTACTTC.

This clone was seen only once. The CDR3 DNA is TGTGCCACCAGCAACGGGCAATTAGTTGGGTCGACTGAAGCTTTCTTT. It yields the protein CATSNGQLVGSTEAFF. The rearrangement uses TRBV15 and TRBJ1-1; D is undetermined. Germline loops: CDR1 LNHNV, CDR2 YYDKDF (reference sequence). The V gene lost 4 bases and the J gene lost 5 bases, with 20 bases spanning the gap. This CDR3 is 16 amino acids long.

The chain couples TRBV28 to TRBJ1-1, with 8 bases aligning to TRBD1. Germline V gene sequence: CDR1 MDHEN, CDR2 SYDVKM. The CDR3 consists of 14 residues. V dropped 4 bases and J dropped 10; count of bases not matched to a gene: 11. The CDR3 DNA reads TGTGCCAGCAGTTCTGACAGGGGAGGTCGAGGAGCTTTCTTT. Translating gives CASSSDRGGRGAFF.

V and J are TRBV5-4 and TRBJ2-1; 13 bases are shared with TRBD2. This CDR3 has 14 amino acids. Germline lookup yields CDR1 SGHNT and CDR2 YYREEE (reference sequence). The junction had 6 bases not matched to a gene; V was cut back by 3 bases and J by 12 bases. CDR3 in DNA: TGTGCCAGCAGCTCGGGACTAGCGGGGCGGGGGCAGTTCTTC. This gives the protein CASSSGLAGRGQFF.

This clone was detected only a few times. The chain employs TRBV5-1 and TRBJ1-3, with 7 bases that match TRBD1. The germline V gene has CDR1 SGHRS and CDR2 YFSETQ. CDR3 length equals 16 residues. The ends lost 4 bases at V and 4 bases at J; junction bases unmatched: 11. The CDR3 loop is CASSPGGRGGGNTIYF. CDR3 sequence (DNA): TGCGCCAGCAGCCCCGGTGGCAGGGGGGGCGGAAACACCATATATTTT.